This entry lists 3 T cell receptor beta chains sequenced from one sample in a study of T cell repertoires in cytomegalovirus infection. No antigens are known for them. TCRdb reanalysed the reads using MiXCR and keeps one entry per CDR3 protein. The data hold about a million distinct CDR3 sequences, with 31% observed a single time. This sample comprised cultured CD8+ T cells from PBMCs, obtained from culture after CMV antigen stimulation. These receptors all come from a human donor in good health (CMV status not recorded). Some clones in this sample may be carry-over from other donors' samples.

The V gene is TRBV19, the J gene TRBJ1-1; D is ambiguous. The CDR3 sequence is 16 residues long. The V and J ends lost 5 bases and 4 bases respectively, with 20 bases between them. The germline CDR1 and CDR2 sequences are LNHDA and SQIVND (reference sequence). The CDR3 spells CASSSRAETMGTEAFF. CDR3 coding DNA: TGTGCCAGTAGTTCTAGGGCTGAGACCATGGGCACTGAAGCTTTCTTT.

This chain uses TRBV3-1 with TRBJ1-1; D remains ambiguous. The V gene lost 4 bases and the J gene lost 3 bases, with 12 bases spanning the gap. This CDR3 has 14 amino acids. Per germline, CDR1 LGHDT and CDR2 YNNKEL (reference sequence). As DNA, the CDR3 is TGTGCCAGCAGCCCCACGGGTACGTACACTGAAGCTTTCTTT. Translation: CASSPTGTYTEAFF.

The chain has TRBV15 and TRBJ2-3, with D perhaps TRBD2 (6 bases). Trimming shortened V by 0 bases and J by 2 bases, and 12 bases separated the two germline ends. The CDR3 runs 16 residues. Germline V CDR1 and CDR2: LNHNV, YYDKDF (reference sequence). The CDR3 coding sequence is TGTGCCACCAGCAGAGATCTGGGGAGGTACACAGATACGCAGTATTTT. It is translated as CATSRDLGRYTDTQYF.